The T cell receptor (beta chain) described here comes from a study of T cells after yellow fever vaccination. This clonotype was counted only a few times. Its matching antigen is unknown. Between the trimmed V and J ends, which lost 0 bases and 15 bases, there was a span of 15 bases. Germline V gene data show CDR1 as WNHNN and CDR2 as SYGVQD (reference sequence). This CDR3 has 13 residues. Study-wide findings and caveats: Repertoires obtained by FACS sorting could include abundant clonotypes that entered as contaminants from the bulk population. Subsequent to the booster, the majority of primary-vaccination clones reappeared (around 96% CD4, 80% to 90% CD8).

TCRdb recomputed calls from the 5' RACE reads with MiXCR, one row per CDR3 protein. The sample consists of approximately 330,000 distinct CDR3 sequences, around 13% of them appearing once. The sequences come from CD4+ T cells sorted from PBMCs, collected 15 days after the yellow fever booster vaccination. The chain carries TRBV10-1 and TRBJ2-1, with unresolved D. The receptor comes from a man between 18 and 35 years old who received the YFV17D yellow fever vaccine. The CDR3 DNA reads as TGCGCCAGCAGTGAGTCAACTACCCAAGGGTGGTTCTTC. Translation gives CASSESTTQGWFF.